This passage covers 9 T cell receptor beta chains from one sample sequenced in a study of response to subunit inactivated influenza vaccine. TCRdb ran MiXCR on the RT-PCR reads and lists one entry per CDR3 protein. The sample carries about 540,000 distinct CDR3 sequences, roughly 25% recorded once. These records were also assigned to another study, of T cells expressing NK-cell markers. This second study notes: The authors made TCR beta cDNA libraries by 5'RACE template switching. This switching added a universal primer site and UMIs.

The input for sequencing was CD4+ T cells sorted from PBMCs, taken 11 to 12 days after vaccination. The receptors were sampled from a man aged 50 to 60 who received an inactivated influenza vaccine.

The V gene is TRBV27, the J gene TRBJ2-3; tentative D call: TRBD1 (5 bases). Trimming cost V 5 bases and J 1 base, with 13 bases left between them. The CDR3 covers 15 residues. CDR1 is MNHEY and CDR2 is SMNVEV in the germline V gene (reference sequence). CDR3 bases: TGTGCCAGCAGTCTCTATATGGGGCGCACAGATACGCAGTATTTT. Its protein product is CASSLYMGRTDTQYF.

This clonotype was seen a handful of times. V and J are TRBV5-1 and TRBJ1-4, with 9 bases identical to TRBD1. Germline loops: CDR1 SGHRS, CDR2 YFSETQ. Losses at the gene ends were 4 bases for V and 1 base for J; bases not matched to a gene: 2. The CDR3 contains 15 residues. The CDR3 bases are TGCGCCAGCAGCGAGGACAGGGGAACTAATGAAAAACTGTTTTTT. Its translation is CASSEDRGTNEKLFF.

This rearrangement joins TRBV29-1 to TRBJ1-1, with no clear D. This CDR3 region has 12 residues. Germline V lookup: CDR1 SQVTM, CDR2 ANQGSEA. The V gene lost 6 bases and the J gene lost 1 base, with 9 bases spanning the gap. CDR3 residues: CSVKDWNTEAFF. The CDR3 DNA is TGCAGCGTGAAGGATTGGAACACTGAAGCTTTCTTT.

Written as DNA, the CDR3 is TGTGCCAGCAGCCTAGTGGGACTAGCGACAGATACGCAGTATTTT. Its protein is CASSLVGLATDTQYF. The chain links TRBV7-2 to TRBJ2-3, with 10 bases lining up with TRBD2. This CDR3 contains 15 residues. The junction had 5 bases not matched to a gene; V was cut back by 5 bases and J by 3 bases. Germline CDR1 and CDR2: SGHTA and FQGNSA.

This clonotype was observed many times. Its ends do not fully match the called genes, so a read error is possible. The chain couples TRBV9 to TRBJ1-5, with 10 bases aligning to TRBD1. Per germline, CDR1 SGDLS and CDR2 YYNGEE. The CDR3 covers 13 residues. The CDR3 coding sequence is TGTGCCAGCAGCGATATACTGACAGGGGGCCTTACTTTT. This translates into CASSDILTGGLTF.

The rearrangement uses TRBV28 and TRBJ1-1; no definite D call. Germline V gene lookup returns CDR1 MDHEN and CDR2 SYDVKM. The CDR3 loop spans 13 amino acids. V lost 6 bases to trimming and J lost 5 bases, with 13 bases between them. For the CDR3, the DNA is TGTGCCAGCAGGATGACTGGGTTAACTGAAGCTTTCTTT. This encodes CASRMTGLTEAFF.

This chain links TRBV4-2 with TRBJ2-6; no clear D. This CDR3 spans 17 amino acids. V was pared by 4 bases and J by 0 bases, with 13 bases between. Germline assignment: CDR1 LGHNA and CDR2 YNFKEQ. Written as DNA, the CDR3 is TGTGCCAGCAGCCCAGAGGCTTCGGGCTCTGGGGCCAACGTCCTGACTTTC. It yields the protein CASSPEASGSGANVLTF.

The genes are TRBV7-2 and TRBJ2-1; TRBD1 might be the D (6 bases). Deletions cut 10 bases from V and 2 bases from J, with 21 bases between. The CDR3 sequence is 16 residues long. CDR1 is SGHTA, CDR2 FQGNSA, per germline. CDR3 sequence reads: CATSIQSSGAYNEQFF. CDR3 coding DNA: TGTGCCACCTCGATTCAATCATCAGGGGCCTACAATGAGCAGTTCTTC. Full variable domain (remainder filled in from reference TRBV7-2 and TRBJ2-1): GAGVSQSPSNKVTEKGKDVELRCDPISGHTALYWYRQSLGQGLEFLIYFQGNSAPDKSGLPSDRFSAERTGGSVSTLTIQRTQQEDSAVYLCATSIQSSGAYNEQFFGPGTRLTVL.

The chain links TRBV28 to TRBJ1-6, with D tentatively TRBD1 (6 bases). Per the germline V gene, CDR1 is MDHEN and CDR2 is SYDVKM. CDR3 length: 14 amino acids. Deletions cut 6 bases from V and 10 bases from J, with 16 bases between. CDR3 residues: CASSRTGMGSPLHF. The CDR3 DNA sequence: TGTGCCAGCAGCCGTACAGGGATGGGCTCACCCCTCCACTTT.